Following are 12 T cell receptor beta chains from one sample sequenced in a study of blood T cell repertoires in COVID-19. TCRdb's table, derived via immunoSEQ multiplex PCR, lists solely in-frame clones and lacks some. This sample has more than 25,000 clones; approximately 90% occur once, and the top ten carry over 5%. The source material was peripheral blood. The receptors originated from a man aged 60-69 years with active COVID-19.

The chain joins TRBV10-1 to TRBJ1-5; maybe TRBD1 (5 bases). Germline V CDR1 and CDR2: WNHNN, SYGVQD (reference sequence). Trimming took off 9 bases at V and 0 bases at J, with 9 bases between the two ends. This CDR3 is 13 amino acids long. The CDR3 loop reads CARGEDSNQPQHF. In DNA form, the CDR3 reads TGCGCCAGGGGGGAGGATAGCAATCAGCCCCAGCATTTT.

In its sample, this clone was seen a few times. The chain joins TRBV5-6 to TRBJ1-6; a possible D gene is TRBD1 (6 bases). The V end was cut by 5 bases, the J end by 5 bases, with 17 bases between. Germline CDR1 SGHDT, CDR2 YYEEEE. This CDR3 spans 16 amino acids. The CDR3 DNA reads as TGTGCCAGCAGTATGCTACAGGGTCTCAATAATTCACCCCTCCACTTT. Amino acids: CASSMLQGLNNSPLHF.

This chain links TRBV5-5 with TRBJ2-7; no definite D call. Germline V gives CDR1 SGHKS, CDR2 YYEKEE (reference sequence). Trimming took 2 bases from V and 2 from J, leaving 14 bases between them. The length of the CDR3 is 15 residues. The CDR3 spells CASSFGVRSTYEQYF. The CDR3 DNA sequence: TGTGCCAGCAGCTTTGGAGTCCGGTCAACCTACGAGCAGTACTTC.

J is TRBJ1-5 and V is TRBV24-1; the D is unclear. This CDR3 is built from 15 residues. The germline V gene encodes CDR1 KGHDR and CDR2 SFDVKD. V was trimmed by 5 bases and J by 1 base, leaving 11 bases between them. The CDR3 here is CATSGGRLSNQPQHF. In nucleotides, the CDR3 is TGTGCCACCAGTGGAGGAAGACTGAGCAATCAGCCCCAGCATTTT.

V usage is TRBV6-5 and J usage is TRBJ2-2; D unclear. Looked up from germline, CDR1 is MNHEY and CDR2 is SVGAGI. This CDR3 is built from 14 residues. Trimming took off 6 bases at V and 2 bases at J, with 10 bases between the two ends. CDR3 residues: CASRAQTNTGELFF. CDR3 DNA sequence: TGTGCCAGCAGGGCGCAGACTAACACCGGGGAGCTGTTTTTT.

V usage is TRBV12-5 and J usage is TRBJ1-1; TRBD1 matches at 7 bases. CDR3 length equals 13 residues. The germline V gene has CDR1 LGHNT and CDR2 FRNRAP. V lost 6 bases, J lost 2 bases, and 3 bases stayed unmatched. The CDR3 sequence: CASGQGVNTEAFF. CDR3 in DNA: TGTGCTAGTGGCCAGGGGGTAAACACTGAAGCTTTCTTT.

The V and J genes are TRBV5-1 and TRBJ1-1; possibly TRBD1 for D (5 bases). V lost 5 bases and J lost 3, with 11 bases in between. This CDR3 spans 13 amino acids. Germline V gene lookup returns CDR1 SGHRS and CDR2 YFSETQ. CDR3 sequence (DNA): TGCGCCAGCAGATATACAGGCGACACTGAAGCTTTCTTT. Its protein is CASRYTGDTEAFF.

The V call is TRBV6-5, the J call TRBJ1-5; D is ambiguous. The CDR3 has 14 residues. CDR1 is MNHEY and CDR2 is SVGAGI in the germline V gene. The V gene lost 2 bases and the J gene lost 7 bases, with 12 bases spanning the gap. DNA for the CDR3: TGTGCCAGCAGTTACGGTCCCGGGTTCCAGCCCCAGCATTTT. This translates into CASSYGPGFQPQHF.

This chain links TRBV7-3 with TRBJ2-5; D not resolved. CDR1 SGHTA and CDR2 FQGTGA come from the germline V gene. The CDR3 spans 13 residues. V was cut by 1 base and J by 5 bases, with 8 bases left in between. The CDR3: CASSLNPPETQYF. DNA of the CDR3: TGTGCCAGCAGCTTAAATCCTCCGGAGACCCAGTACTTC.

The chain combines TRBV29-1 with TRBJ2-5; 7 nucleotides agree with TRBD1. Germline CDR1 is SQVTM and CDR2 is ANQGSEA. The CDR3 is made up of 16 amino acids. With V trimmed by 1 base and J by 5 bases, 13 bases remained unmatched. CDR3: CSVEGSGTAPGETQYF. For the CDR3, the DNA is TGCAGCGTTGAAGGATCCGGGACAGCTCCAGGGGAGACCCAGTACTTC.

Only a few counts were recorded for this clone. The V gene is TRBV3-1 (or the pseudogene TRBV3-2), the J gene TRBJ2-2, with a possible D match to TRBD1 (5 bases). Germline V gene sequence: CDR1 LGHDT, CDR2 YNNKEL (reference sequence). Trimming took 3 bases from V and 1 from J, leaving 12 bases between them. CDR3 length: 16 amino acids. CDR3 DNA sequence: TGTGCCAGCAGCCAGTTAGGGGCGAGGAACACCGGGGAGCTGTTTTTT. Translated: CASSQLGARNTGELFF.

The chain recombines TRBV6-5 with TRBJ1-2; TRBD1 might be the D (5 bases). The CDR3 is 14 amino acids. From germline, CDR1 is MNHEY and CDR2 SVGAGI. Trimming pared 5 bases from V and 7 bases from J, leaving 17 bases between. CDR3 nucleotides: TGTGCCAGCAGTACTTTCGGGGGAGGGACTGGCTACACCTTC. Amino acid sequence: CASSTFGGGTGYTF.